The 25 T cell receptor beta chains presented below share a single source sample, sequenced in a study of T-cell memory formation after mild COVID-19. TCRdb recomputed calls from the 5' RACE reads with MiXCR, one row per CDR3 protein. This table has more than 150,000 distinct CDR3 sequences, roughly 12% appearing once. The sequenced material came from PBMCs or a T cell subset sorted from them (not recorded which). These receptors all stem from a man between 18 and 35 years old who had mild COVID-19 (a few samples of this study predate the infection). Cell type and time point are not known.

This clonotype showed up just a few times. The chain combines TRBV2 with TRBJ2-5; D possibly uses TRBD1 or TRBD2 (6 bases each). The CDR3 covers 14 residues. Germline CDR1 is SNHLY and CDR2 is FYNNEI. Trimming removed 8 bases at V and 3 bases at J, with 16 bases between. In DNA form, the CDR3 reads TGTGCCAGCGGTTTGCCGGGGGCGAAAGAGACCCAGTACTTC. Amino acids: CASGLPGAKETQYF.

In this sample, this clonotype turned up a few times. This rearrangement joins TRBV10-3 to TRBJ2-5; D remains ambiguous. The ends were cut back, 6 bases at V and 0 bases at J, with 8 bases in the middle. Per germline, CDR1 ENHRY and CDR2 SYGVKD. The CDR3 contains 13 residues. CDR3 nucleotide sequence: TGTGCCATCAGGGCAACAAACCAAGAGACCCAGTACTTC. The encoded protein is CAIRATNQETQYF.

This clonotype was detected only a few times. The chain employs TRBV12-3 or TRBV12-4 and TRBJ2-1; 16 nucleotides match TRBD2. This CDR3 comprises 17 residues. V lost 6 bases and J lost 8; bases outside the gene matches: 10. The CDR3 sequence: CASSSGTSGGASHEQFF. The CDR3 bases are TGTGCCAGCAGCTCCGGGACTAGCGGGGGGGCAAGCCATGAGCAGTTCTTC.

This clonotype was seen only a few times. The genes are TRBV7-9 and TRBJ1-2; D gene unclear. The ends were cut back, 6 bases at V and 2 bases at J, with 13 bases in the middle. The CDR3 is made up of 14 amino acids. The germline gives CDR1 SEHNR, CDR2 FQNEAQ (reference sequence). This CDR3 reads CASSLSGENYGYTF. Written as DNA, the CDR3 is TGTGCCAGCAGTCTCAGCGGAGAAAACTATGGCTACACCTTC.

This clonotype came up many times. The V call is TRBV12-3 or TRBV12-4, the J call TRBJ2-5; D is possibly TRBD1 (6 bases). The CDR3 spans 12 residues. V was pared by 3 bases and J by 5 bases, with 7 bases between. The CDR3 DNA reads TGTGCCAGCAGTTTTCAGGGGGAGACCCAGTACTTC. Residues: CASSFQGETQYF.

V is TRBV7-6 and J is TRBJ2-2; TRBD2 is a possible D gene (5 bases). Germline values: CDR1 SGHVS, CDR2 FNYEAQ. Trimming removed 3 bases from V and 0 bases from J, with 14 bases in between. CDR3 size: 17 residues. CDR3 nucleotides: TGTGCCAGCAGCTTCTTGTCCGGGAACGCGAACACCGGGGAGCTGTTTTTT. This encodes CASSFLSGNANTGELFF.

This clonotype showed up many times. The chain's CDR3 is CASSFRVSSYEQYV. The DNA for the CDR3 is TGTGCCAGCAGCTTCCGCGTCAGCTCCTACGAGCAGTACGTC. The rearrangement links TRBV7-2 to TRBJ2-7; no clear D. CDR1 and CDR2 from the germline V gene are SGHTA and FQGNSA. The CDR3 length is 14 residues. Trimming took off 3 bases at V and 0 bases at J, with 9 bases between the two ends.

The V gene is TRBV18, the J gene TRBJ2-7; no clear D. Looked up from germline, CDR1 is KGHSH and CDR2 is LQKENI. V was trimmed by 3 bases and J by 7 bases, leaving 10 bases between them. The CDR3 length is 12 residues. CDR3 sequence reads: CASSPDPLEQYF. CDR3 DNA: TGTGCCAGCTCACCCGACCCGCTTGAGCAGTACTTC.

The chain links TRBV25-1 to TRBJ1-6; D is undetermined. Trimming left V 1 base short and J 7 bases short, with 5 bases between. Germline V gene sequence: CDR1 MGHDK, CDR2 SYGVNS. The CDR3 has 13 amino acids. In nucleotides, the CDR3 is TGTGCCAGCAGTGAATTTAAAAATTCACCCCTCCACTTT. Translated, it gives CASSEFKNSPLHF.

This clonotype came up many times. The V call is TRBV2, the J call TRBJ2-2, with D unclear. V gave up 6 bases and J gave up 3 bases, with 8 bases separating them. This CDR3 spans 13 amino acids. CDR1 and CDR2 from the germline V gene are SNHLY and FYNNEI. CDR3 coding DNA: TGTGCCAGCAGCGTTGATTACACCGGGGAGCTGTTTTTT. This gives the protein CASSVDYTGELFF.

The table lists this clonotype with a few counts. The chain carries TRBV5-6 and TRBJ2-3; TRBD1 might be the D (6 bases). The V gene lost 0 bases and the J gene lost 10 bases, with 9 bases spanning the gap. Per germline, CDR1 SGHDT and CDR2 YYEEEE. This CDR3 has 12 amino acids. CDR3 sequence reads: CASSLEGVAQYF. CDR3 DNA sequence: TGTGCCAGCAGCTTGGAGGGGGTGGCGCAGTATTTT. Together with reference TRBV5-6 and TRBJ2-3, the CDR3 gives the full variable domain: DAGVTQSPTHLIKTRGQQVTLRCSPKSGHDTVSWYQQALGQGPQFIFQYYEEEERQRGNFPDRFSGHQFPNYSSELNVNALLLGDSALYLCASSLEGVAQYFGPGTRLTVL.

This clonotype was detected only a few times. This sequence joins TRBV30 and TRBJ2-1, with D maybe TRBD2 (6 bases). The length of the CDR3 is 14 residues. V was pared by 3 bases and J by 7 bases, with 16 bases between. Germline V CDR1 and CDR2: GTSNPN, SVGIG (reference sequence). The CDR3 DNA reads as TGTGCCTGGAGCCCCTGGGAGGCGAGGAATGAGCAGTTCTTC. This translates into CAWSPWEARNEQFF.

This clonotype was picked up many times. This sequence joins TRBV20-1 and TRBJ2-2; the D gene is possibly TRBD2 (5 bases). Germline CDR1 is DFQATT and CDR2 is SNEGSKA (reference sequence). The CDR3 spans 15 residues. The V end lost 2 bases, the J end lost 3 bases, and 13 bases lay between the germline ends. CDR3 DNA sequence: TGCAGTGCTAGATTCCGGGGTACATACACCGGGGAGCTGTTTTTT. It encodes CSARFRGTYTGELFF.

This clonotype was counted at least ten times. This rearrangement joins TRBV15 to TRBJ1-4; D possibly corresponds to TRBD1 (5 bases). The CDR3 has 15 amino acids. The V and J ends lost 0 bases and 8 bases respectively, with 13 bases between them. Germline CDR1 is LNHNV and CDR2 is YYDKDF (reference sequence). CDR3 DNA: TGTGCCACCAGCAGAGATCAGGGATATAACGAAAAACTGTTTTTT. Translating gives CATSRDQGYNEKLFF.

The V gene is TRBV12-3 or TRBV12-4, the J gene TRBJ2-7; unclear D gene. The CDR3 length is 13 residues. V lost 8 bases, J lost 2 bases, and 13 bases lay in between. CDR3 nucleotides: TGTGCCAGCGGCTTCTCCGGAACCTACGAGCAGTACTTC. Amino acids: CASGFSGTYEQYF.

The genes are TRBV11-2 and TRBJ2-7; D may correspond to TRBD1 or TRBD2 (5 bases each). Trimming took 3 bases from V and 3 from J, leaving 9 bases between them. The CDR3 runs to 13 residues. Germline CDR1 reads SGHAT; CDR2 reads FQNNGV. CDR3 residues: CASSFRGFYEQYF. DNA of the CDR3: TGTGCCAGCAGCTTTCGGGGCTTCTACGAGCAGTACTTC.

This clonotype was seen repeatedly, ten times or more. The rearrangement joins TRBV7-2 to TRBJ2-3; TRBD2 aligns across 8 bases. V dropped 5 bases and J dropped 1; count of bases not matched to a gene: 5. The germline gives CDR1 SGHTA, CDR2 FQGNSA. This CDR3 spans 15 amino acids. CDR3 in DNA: TGTGCCAGCAGCGCCGGGACTAGTCGCACAGATACGCAGTATTTT. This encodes CASSAGTSRTDTQYF.

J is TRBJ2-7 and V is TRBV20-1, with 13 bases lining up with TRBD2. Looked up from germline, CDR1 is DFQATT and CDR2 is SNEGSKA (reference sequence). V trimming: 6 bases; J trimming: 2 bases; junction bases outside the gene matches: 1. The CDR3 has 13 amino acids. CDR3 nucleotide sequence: TGCAGTGCAACTAGCGGGGGGGCCTACGAGCAGTACGTC. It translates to CSATSGGAYEQYV.

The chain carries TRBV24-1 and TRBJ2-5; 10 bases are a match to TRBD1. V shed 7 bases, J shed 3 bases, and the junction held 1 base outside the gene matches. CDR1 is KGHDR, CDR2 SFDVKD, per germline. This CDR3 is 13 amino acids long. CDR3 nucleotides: TGTGCCACCAGGGGGACAGGGGAAGAGACCCAGTACTTC. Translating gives CATRGTGEETQYF.

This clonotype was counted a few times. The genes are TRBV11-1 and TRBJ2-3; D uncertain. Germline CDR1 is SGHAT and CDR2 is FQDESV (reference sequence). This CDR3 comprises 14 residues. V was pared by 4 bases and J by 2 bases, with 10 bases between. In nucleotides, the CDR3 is TGTGCCAGCAGCTCGGGCCCCCTCACAGATACGCAGTATTTT. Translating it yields CASSSGPLTDTQYF.

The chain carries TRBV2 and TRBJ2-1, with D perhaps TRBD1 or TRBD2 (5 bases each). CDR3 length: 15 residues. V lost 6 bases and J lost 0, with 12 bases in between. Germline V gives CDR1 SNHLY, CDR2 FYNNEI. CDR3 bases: TGTGCCAGCAGGGTGGGGGACGGCTCCTACAATGAGCAGTTCTTC. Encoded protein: CASRVGDGSYNEQFF.

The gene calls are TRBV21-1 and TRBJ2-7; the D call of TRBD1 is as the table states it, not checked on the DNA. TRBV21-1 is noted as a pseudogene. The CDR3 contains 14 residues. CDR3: CSSNCRVSPYEQYV. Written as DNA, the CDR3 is TGTTCCAGCAATTGCAGGGTCTCCCCCTACGAGCAGTACGTC.

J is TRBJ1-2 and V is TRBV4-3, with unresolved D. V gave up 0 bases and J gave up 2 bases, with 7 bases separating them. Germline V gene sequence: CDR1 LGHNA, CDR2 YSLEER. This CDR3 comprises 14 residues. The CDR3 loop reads CASSQDTGNYGYTF. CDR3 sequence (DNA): TGCGCCAGCAGCCAAGATACGGGCAACTATGGCTACACCTTC.

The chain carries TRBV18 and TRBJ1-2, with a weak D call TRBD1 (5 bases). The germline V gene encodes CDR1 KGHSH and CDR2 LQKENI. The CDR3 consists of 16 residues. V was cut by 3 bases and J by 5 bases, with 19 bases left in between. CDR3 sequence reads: CASSPQGASVGYGYTF. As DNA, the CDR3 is TGTGCCAGCTCACCCCAGGGAGCGTCAGTTGGGTATGGCTACACCTTC. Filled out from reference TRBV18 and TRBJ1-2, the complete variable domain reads NAGVMQNPRHLVRRRGQEARLRCSPMKGHSHVYWYRQLPEEGLKFMVYLQKENIIDESGMPKERFSAEFPKEGPSILRIQQVVRGDSAAYFCASSPQGASVGYGYTFGSGTRLTVV.

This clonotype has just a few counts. CDR3 nucleotides: TGCGCCAGCAGCTGGGGGGAGGTGGCTTCCTCCTACGAGCAGTACTTC. This gives the protein CASSWGEVASSYEQYF. The J gene is TRBJ2-7, the V gene TRBV5-1; D possibly corresponds to TRBD2 (6 bases). Trimming took off 3 bases at V and 0 bases at J, with 16 bases between the two ends. Germline CDR1 and CDR2: SGHRS and YFSETQ. CDR3 length: 16 residues.